These T cell receptor beta chains were read from a single sample in a study of regulatory T cells in long-lasting Graves disease. TCRdb itself ran the multiplex PCR reads through MiXCR, one entry per CDR3 protein. The sample comprises roughly 250,000 distinct CDR3 sequences, 15% to 20% of which are singletons, and 13% to 15% rests with the top ten. These data also formed part of another study, on T cells in Graves' hyperthyroidism and ophthalmopathy.

The source was peripheral blood mononuclear cells (PBMCs), collected at new diagnosis, from a patient treated with antithyroid drugs. Receptor source: a woman in her 30s with Graves disease. CDR3s include the opening cysteine and the closing phenylalanine or tryptophan. D genes are given only for firm matches. A clone size is listed for some rows: how often the clone was seen (once, few, many), or a class if it is expanded.

J gene	V gene	clone size	D gene	CDR3 DNA	CDR3 protein
TRBJ2-3	TRBV11-2	many	.	TGTGCCAGCAGCCCCTGGGGAGGCCGAATGGATACGCAGTATTTT	CASSPWGGRMDTQYF
TRBJ2-1	TRBV27	few	TRBD2	TGTGCCAGCAGTTTACCGACTAGCGGGGGCCGGGGCGATGAGCAGTTCTTC	CASSLPTSGGRGDEQFF
TRBJ2-3	TRBV7-2	.	.	TGTGCCAGCAGCTTAGCGGGGGGCCTTGAGCCAGATACGCAGTATTTT	CASSLAGGLEPDTQYF
TRBJ1-6	TRBV18	many	TRBD1	TGTGCCAGCTCACCGGTTGCCGGACAGGGGAATTCACCCCTCCACTTT	CASSPVAGQGNSPLHF
TRBJ1-1	TRBV25-1	many	.	TGTGCCAGCAGTGAATGGCGTGAGTGGACTGAAGCTTTCTTT	CASSEWREWTEAFF
TRBJ2-2	TRBV5-6	few	.	TGTGCCAGCAGCTACCCGGGGGGCCCGAACACCGGGGAGCTGTTTTTT	CASSYPGGPNTGELFF
TRBJ2-7	TRBV20-1	many	.	TGCAGTGCTAGAGATCCCCAAGAAGGCTCCTACGAGCAGTACTTC	CSARDPQEGSYEQYF
TRBJ1-2	TRBV6-5	many	.	TGTGCCAGCAGTTACTTTAGGAATAACTATGGCTACACCTTC	CASSYFRNNYGYTF
TRBJ1-3	TRBV9	.	.	TGTGCCAGCAGCCTCCACCCAGGCAACAGAGCTGGAAACACCATATATTTT	CASSLHPGNRAGNTIYF
TRBJ1-2	TRBV3-1	many	.	TGTGCCAGCAGCCCAACCCGATCCGTGGGTTATGGCTACACCTTC	CASSPTRSVGYGYTF
TRBJ2-5	TRBV6-2/TRBV6-3	many	.	TGTGCCAGCAGTGACGGCGACTACACAATATCCTTAGAGACCCAGTACTTC	CASSDGDYTISLETQYF
TRBJ2-2	TRBV3-1	many	.	TGTGCCAGCAGCCGCGGGGCCCTCACCGGGGAGCTGTTTTTT	CASSRGALTGELFF
TRBJ2-3	TRBV19	few	TRBD2	TGTGCCAGCGGACTAGCGGGGGCAGATACGCAGTATTTT	CASGLAGADTQYF
TRBJ2-7	TRBV25-1	many	TRBD1	TGTGCCAGCAGCACTATCCGGGGACAGAGCTCCTACGAGCAGTACTTC	CASSTIRGQSSYEQYF
TRBJ2-1	TRBV7-9	many	TRBD1	TGTGCCAGCAGCTTAACCGGGACAGGGAGGGAAGAGCAGTTCTTC	CASSLTGTGREEQFF
TRBJ1-1	TRBV12-3/TRBV12-4	many	.	TGTGCCAGCAGCCTGACAGAGAAGAACACTGAAGCTTTCTTT	CASSLTEKNTEAFF
TRBJ2-2	TRBV15	many	.	TGTGCCACCAGCAGAGATCGTAGGATATCAACCGGGGAGCTGTTTTTT	CATSRDRRISTGELFF
TRBJ1-3	TRBV9	.	TRBD1	TGTGCCAGCAGATACGACAGGGCAGGTGGAAACACCATATATTTT	CASRYDRAGGNTIYF
TRBJ2-1	TRBV6-1	many	.	TGTGCCAGCAGTGAGCTCCTAGTTGTTGAGCAGTTCTTC	CASSELLVVEQFF
TRBJ2-2	TRBV9	.	TRBD2	TGTGCCAGCAGCGTAGATCTAGCGGCTTACACCGGGGAGCTGTTTTTT	CASSVDLAAYTGELFF
TRBJ2-1	TRBV5-1	many	.	TGCGCCAGCAGCTTGGCCGATAGGGCTCTAAACAATGAGCAGTTCTTC	CASSLADRALNNEQFF
TRBJ1-5	TRBV20-1	many	.	TGCAGTGCTAGCCAGGTAGGCGGTCAGCCCCAGCATTTT	CSASQVGGQPQHF
TRBJ1-5	TRBV10-3	many	.	TGTGCCATCAGTCCCAGGGCTGGGGGCTGGGATCAGCCCCAGCATTTT	CAISPRAGGWDQPQHF
TRBJ1-6	TRBV18	many	.	TGTGCCAGCTCACTATCTTCGTTGGGGGCCTATTCACCCCTCCACTTT	CASSLSSLGAYSPLHF
TRBJ2-7	TRBV20-1	many	.	TGCAGTGCTAGCGAGACAGGAGTCTACGAGCAGTACTTC	CSASETGVYEQYF
TRBJ2-1	TRBV18	many	.	TGTGCCAGCTCACCAATAGGGGGGGCGGAAAATGAGCAGTTCTTC	CASSPIGGAENEQFF
TRBJ2-5	TRBV4-1	many	.	TGCGCCAGCAGCCAAGTGGGCTTGTACCAAGAGACCCAGTACTTC	CASSQVGLYQETQYF
TRBJ1-2	TRBV12-3/TRBV12-4	many	.	TGTGCCAGCAGCATACAGGGAGGTGGCTACACCTTC	CASSIQGGGYTF
TRBJ1-1	TRBV19	many	TRBD1	TGTGCCAGTAGTATAGATCCCTACGTGGGACAGGGGGAAACTGAAGCTTTCTTT	CASSIDPYVGQGETEAFF
TRBJ1-5	TRBV3-1	.	.	TGTGCCAGCAGCCAATTAGCGGGGGGCAATCAGCCCCAGCATTTT	CASSQLAGGNQPQHF
TRBJ1-4	TRBV13	many	.	TGTGCCAGCAGCTTAAGGGGTCCGGGGCCCCGGAATGAAAAACTGTTTTTT	CASSLRGPGPRNEKLFF
TRBJ1-5	TRBV12-3/TRBV12-4	many	.	TGTGCCAGCAGCCCCGTAAAGGGCGGCAATCAGCCCCAGCATTTT	CASSPVKGGNQPQHF
TRBJ1-2	TRBV5-1	few	.	TGCGCCAGCAGCTTAAGACAGACTAACTATGGCTACACCTTC	CASSLRQTNYGYTF
TRBJ2-3	TRBV3-1	many	TRBD2	TGTGCCAGCAGCCATGGGACTAGCGGGGGGACAGATACGCAGTATTTT	CASSHGTSGGTDTQYF
TRBJ2-3	TRBV29-1	once	.	TGCAGCGTTGTGGGGCTTTACACAGATACGCAGTATTTT	CSVVGLYTDTQYF
TRBJ1-4	TRBV13	many	.	TGTGCCAGCAGCTTACGGGGGAGAGATGAAAAACTGTTTTTT	CASSLRGRDEKLFF
TRBJ1-2	TRBV7-8	.	.	TGTGCCAGCAGCCCCAGTGGGGCCCCGGTCGGCGTTAACTATGGCTACACCTTC	CASSPSGAPVGVNYGYTF
TRBJ1-5	TRBV19	many	.	TGTGCCAGTAGTTTCCCCGGGATGGGTCAGCCCCAGCATTTT	CASSFPGMGQPQHF
TRBJ2-2	TRBV12-3/TRBV12-4	few	TRBD1	TGTGCCAGCAGACGGGACAGGGAAAAGGCCGGGGAGCTGTTTTTT	CASRRDREKAGELFF
TRBJ2-5	TRBV14	many	.	TGTGCCAGCAGACTAGACAGCAACCAAGAGACCCAGTACTTC	CASRLDSNQETQYF
TRBJ1-5	TRBV10-1	.	.	TGCGCCCCAACGGAGGGGGGCAATCAGCCCCAGCATTTT	CAPTEGGNQPQHF
TRBJ1-4	TRBV5-1	.	.	TGCGCCAGCACCGCGGGGGCTAGCGGAGAAAAACTGTTTTTT	CASTAGASGEKLFF
TRBJ2-2	TRBV4-2	.	TRBD1	TGTGCCAGCAGCCAAGGGACAGGGGTAATCCCCGGGGAGCTGTTTTTT	CASSQGTGVIPGELFF
TRBJ2-3	TRBV20-1	.	TRBD2	TGCAGCGCGAGCGGGGGGGGTGCGCAGTATTTT	CSASGGGAQYF
TRBJ1-1	TRBV6-1	many	.	TGTGCCAGCAGCGTGAGGGGATACACTGAAGCTTTCTTT	CASSVRGYTEAFF
TRBJ2-1	TRBV28	.	.	TGTGCCAGCAACCGTATGACAGTTACTGCCTCCTACAATGAGCAGTTCTTC	CASNRMTVTASYNEQFF
TRBJ1-1	TRBV20-1	many	.	TGCAGTGCTCCCGGCCGCAAAAGCACTTTGAACACTGAAGCTTTCTTT	CSAPGRKSTLNTEAFF
TRBJ2-5	TRBV18	.	TRBD1	TGTGCCAGCTCACCTGGGACAGCGGAGACCCAGTACTTC	CASSPGTAETQYF
TRBJ2-7	TRBV11-1	.	.	TGTGCCAGCAGCCCGGACCCACCCTACGAGCAGTACTTC	CASSPDPPYEQYF
TRBJ1-2	TRBV6-1	many	.	TGTGCCAGCAGACCCTCGGGGGCCGGTGGCTACACCTTC	CASRPSGAGGYTF
TRBJ2-3	TRBV5-1	.	TRBD2	TGCGCCAGCAGCTTGGCCTCTACTAGCGGGGGGGTGATATTAGATACGCAGTATTTT	CASSLASTSGGVILDTQYF
TRBJ2-2	TRBV12-3/TRBV12-4	.	.	TGTGCCAGCGACGGGGGAAATAACACCGGGGAGCTGTTTTTT	CASDGGNNTGELFF
TRBJ2-1	TRBV27	many	TRBD2	TGTGCCAGCAGACCCGGGGGGGGCCGAGGGAATGAGCAGTTCTTC	CASRPGGGRGNEQFF